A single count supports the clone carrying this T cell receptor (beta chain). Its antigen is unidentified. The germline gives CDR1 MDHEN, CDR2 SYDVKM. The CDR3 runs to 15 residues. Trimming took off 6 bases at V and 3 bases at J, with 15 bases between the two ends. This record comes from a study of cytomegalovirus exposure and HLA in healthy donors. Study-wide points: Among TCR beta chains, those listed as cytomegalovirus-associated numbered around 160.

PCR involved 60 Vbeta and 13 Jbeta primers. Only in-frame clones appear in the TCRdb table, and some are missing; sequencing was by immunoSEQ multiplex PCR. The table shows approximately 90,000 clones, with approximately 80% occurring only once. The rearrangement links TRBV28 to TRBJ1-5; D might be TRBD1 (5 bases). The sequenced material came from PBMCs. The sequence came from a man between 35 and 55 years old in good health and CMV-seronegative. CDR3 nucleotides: TGTGCCAGCAGGCCCGCAGGGAGGATCAATCAGCCCCAGCATTTT. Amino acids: CASRPAGRINQPQHF.